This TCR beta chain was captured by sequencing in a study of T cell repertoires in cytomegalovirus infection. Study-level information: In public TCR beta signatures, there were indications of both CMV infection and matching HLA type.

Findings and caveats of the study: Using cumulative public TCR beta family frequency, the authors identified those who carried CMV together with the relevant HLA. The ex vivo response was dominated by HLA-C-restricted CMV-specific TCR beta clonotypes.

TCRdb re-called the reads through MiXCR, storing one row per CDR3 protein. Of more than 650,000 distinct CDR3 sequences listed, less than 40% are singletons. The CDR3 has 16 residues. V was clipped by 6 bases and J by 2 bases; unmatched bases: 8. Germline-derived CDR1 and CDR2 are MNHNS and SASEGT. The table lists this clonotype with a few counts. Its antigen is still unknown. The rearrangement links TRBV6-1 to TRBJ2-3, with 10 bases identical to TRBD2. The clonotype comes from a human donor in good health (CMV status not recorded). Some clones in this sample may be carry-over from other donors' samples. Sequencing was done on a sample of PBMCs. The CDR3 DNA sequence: TGTGCCAGCAGGAAGCGGGAGGGCCGGAACACAGATACGCAGTATTTT. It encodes CASRKREGRNTDTQYF.